Listed below are T cell receptor beta chains from one sample, sequenced in a study of cytomegalovirus exposure and HLA in healthy donors. Some clones are missing from TCRdb's copy, which holds only in-frame ones; the method was immunoSEQ multiplex PCR. Of more than 100,000 clones detected, about 82% appear once; the ten largest clones hold approximately 1.8%. Sequences were obtained from PBMCs. These receptors came from a female donor in good health and CMV-seropositive. Both conserved end residues are part of each CDR3. D genes are given only for firm matches. The size entry is marked missing in some rows and otherwise reads once, few, many or a size class.

d_gene	abundance	j_gene	v_gene	CDR3nt	CDR3aa
NA	NA	TRBJ2-7	TRBV18	TGTGCCAGCTCACCACCGCTCAGGGGCCACTCCTACGAGCAGTACTTC	CASSPPLRGHSYEQYF
TRBD1	once	TRBJ2-7	TRBV18	TGTGCCAGCTCACCAGCACAGGGGGTTTCCTACGAGCAGTACTTC	CASSPAQGVSYEQYF
TRBD1	NA	TRBJ2-7	TRBV6-6	TGTGCCAGCAGTCTCCTGGGGACAGGGGCGAACGAGCAGTACTTC	CASSLLGTGANEQYF
TRBD2	NA	TRBJ2-7	TRBV5-1	TGCGCCAGCAGCTTGGGAACTAGCGGGAGGGGCCACGAGCAGTACTTC	CASSLGTSGRGHEQYF
TRBD1	few	TRBJ1-1	TRBV7-2	TGTGCCAGCAGCGCAAGACAGGGCAACACTGAAGCTTTCTTT	CASSARQGNTEAFF
NA	NA	TRBJ1-1	TRBV6-5	TGTGCCAGCAGTTGGAGAAGCGACACTGAAGCTTTCTTT	CASSWRSDTEAFF
NA	once	TRBJ1-1	TRBV18	TGTGCCAGCTCACCGCAGGGAGGTAACACTGAAGCTTTCTTT	CASSPQGGNTEAFF
NA	NA	TRBJ1-2	TRBV5-1	TGCGCCAGCAGCTTCCGAAGGGGTGCGTCTAACTATGGCTACACCTTC	CASSFRRGASNYGYTF
TRBD2	NA	TRBJ2-1	TRBV7-9	TGTGCCAGCAGCTTACCTAGCGGGGGCCTAAGCTCCTACAATGAGCAGTTCTTC	CASSLPSGGLSSYNEQFF
NA	NA	TRBJ2-6	TRBV29-1	TGCAGCGTTGCGGGATCTGGGGCCAACGTCCTGACTTTC	CSVAGSGANVLTF
TRBD1	NA	TRBJ2-6	TRBV7-7	TGTGCCAGCAGCTTAGGACAGGGGACTGGGGCCAACGTCCTGACTTTC	CASSLGQGTGANVLTF
NA	NA	TRBJ1-5	TRBV7-9	TGTGCCAGCAGCTTAACCGGGGATCAGCCCCAGCATTTT	CASSLTGDQPQHF
TRBD2	NA	TRBJ2-2	TRBV5-1	TGCGCCAGCAGCTTTCGGACTAGCGGGGGGCGGTACACCGGGGAGCTGTTTTTT	CASSFRTSGGRYTGELFF
NA	few	TRBJ1-3	TRBV30	TGTGCCTGGAGTGTACAATCGGGAAACACCATATATTTT	CAWSVQSGNTIYF
TRBD1	NA	TRBJ1-3	TRBV5-1	TGCGCCAGCAGCTTGGGGACAGGGGGGCGTGGAAACACCATATATTTT	CASSLGTGGRGNTIYF
NA	NA	TRBJ1-6	TRBV6-5	TGTGCCAGCAGTTACAGTGACACTCTTTATAATTCACCCCTCCACTTT	CASSYSDTLYNSPLHF
NA	NA	TRBJ1-5	TRBV19	TGTGCCAGTAGGGTCGACAGGAACAATCAGCCCCAGCATTTT	CASRVDRNNQPQHF
TRBD1	few	TRBJ1-1	TRBV6-1	TGTGCCAGCAGACCGGACAGGGGGGGATACACTGAAGCTTTCTTT	CASRPDRGGYTEAFF
TRBD1	NA	TRBJ1-2	TRBV5-5	TGTGCCAGCACTCGACAGGGATCCTATGGCTACACCTTC	CASTRQGSYGYTF
NA	NA	TRBJ1-4	TRBV7-9	TGTGCCAGCAGCTTTCCGAGAGGCGGCGGGGGGCGGGTTATGGAAAAACTGTTTTTT	CASSFPRGGGGRVMEKLFF
TRBD2	NA	TRBJ2-3	TRBV28	TGTGCCAGCAGTTTAGCGGGAGTGGCAGATACGCAGTATTTT	CASSLAGVADTQYF
NA	once	TRBJ2-7	TRBV5-1	TGCGCCAGCAGCTTGGAACAGGCGCTCAACGAGCAGTACTTC	CASSLEQALNEQYF